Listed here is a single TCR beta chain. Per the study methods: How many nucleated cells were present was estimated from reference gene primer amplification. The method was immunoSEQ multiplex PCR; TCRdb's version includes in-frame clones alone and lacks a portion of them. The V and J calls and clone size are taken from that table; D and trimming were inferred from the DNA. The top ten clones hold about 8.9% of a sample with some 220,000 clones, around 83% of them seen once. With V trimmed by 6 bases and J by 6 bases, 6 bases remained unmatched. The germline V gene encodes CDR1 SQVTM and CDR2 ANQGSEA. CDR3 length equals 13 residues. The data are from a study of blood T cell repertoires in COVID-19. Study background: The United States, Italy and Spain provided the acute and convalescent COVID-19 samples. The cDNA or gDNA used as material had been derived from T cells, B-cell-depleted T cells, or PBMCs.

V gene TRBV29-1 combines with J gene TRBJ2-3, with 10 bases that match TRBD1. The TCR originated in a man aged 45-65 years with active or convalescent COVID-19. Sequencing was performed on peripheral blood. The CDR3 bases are TGCAGCGTGAAAGGGACAGGGGTGGATACGCAGTATTTT. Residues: CSVKGTGVDTQYF.